The entry that follows covers one TCR beta chain sequence. The antigen is not known. The data were taken from a study of post-analysis software for immune sequencing data. The study, taken as a whole, reports: Comparison with controls showed significantly lower normalized Chao1 diversity in multiple sclerosis patients. Samples made in the same batch grouped tightly together by F measure. Controls had lower frequencies than patients of about 5 TRBV segments, which included TRBV5-6, TRBV5-1 and TRBV20-1.

Presence of unique molecular identifiers characterized the TCR beta cDNA libraries. TCRdb reanalysed the PCR reads using MiXCR and keeps one entry per CDR3 protein. The sample records 450,000 to 700,000 distinct CDR3 sequences, roughly two fifths being singletons. CDR3 size: 16 residues. Germline CDR1 SGHDT, CDR2 YYEEEE. The V gene end was trimmed by 0 bases and the J gene end by 6 bases; junction bases not matched to a gene: 6. The clonotype was recovered from a girl between 5 and 17 years old with multiple sclerosis. V usage is TRBV5-6 and J usage is TRBJ2-1; 10 bases map to TRBD1. The sample comprised blood. The CDR3 DNA sequence: TGTGCCAGCAGCTTGGTGGGACAGGGGTGGGCCAATGAGCAGTTCTTC. The encoded protein is CASSLVGQGWANEQFF.